This TCR beta chain derives from a study of CD8 T cells in Susac syndrome. Sequencing of TCR beta was performed on blood CD8+ and CD4+ T cells. Negative magnetic isolation gave CD8+ and CD4+ cells; FACS enriched CD8+ TEMRA. V lost 7 bases and J lost 5, with 12 bases in between. This CDR3 has 12 residues. The RNA input was roughly 0.45 to 1 ug, and it was reverse transcribed with random hexamers. The amplification used immunoSEQ multiplex PCR on TCR beta CDR3; it spanned 54 Vbeta and 13 Jbeta. From the immunoSEQ multiplex PCR reads, TCRdb called clonotypes with MiXCR, one entry per CDR3 protein. The data show fewer than 350,000 distinct CDR3 sequences, around 92% seen once.

The sequence was collected from a human donor with multiple sclerosis. V gene TRBV23-1 combines with J gene TRBJ2-7, with TRBD1 as a possible D gene (5 bases). TRBV23-1 is noted as an ORF with a role that remains uncertain. Source material: CD4+ T cells from PBMCs. The CDR3: CASTRQGDEQYF. The CDR3 DNA reads TGCGCCAGCACTCGGCAAGGGGACGAGCAGTACTTC.